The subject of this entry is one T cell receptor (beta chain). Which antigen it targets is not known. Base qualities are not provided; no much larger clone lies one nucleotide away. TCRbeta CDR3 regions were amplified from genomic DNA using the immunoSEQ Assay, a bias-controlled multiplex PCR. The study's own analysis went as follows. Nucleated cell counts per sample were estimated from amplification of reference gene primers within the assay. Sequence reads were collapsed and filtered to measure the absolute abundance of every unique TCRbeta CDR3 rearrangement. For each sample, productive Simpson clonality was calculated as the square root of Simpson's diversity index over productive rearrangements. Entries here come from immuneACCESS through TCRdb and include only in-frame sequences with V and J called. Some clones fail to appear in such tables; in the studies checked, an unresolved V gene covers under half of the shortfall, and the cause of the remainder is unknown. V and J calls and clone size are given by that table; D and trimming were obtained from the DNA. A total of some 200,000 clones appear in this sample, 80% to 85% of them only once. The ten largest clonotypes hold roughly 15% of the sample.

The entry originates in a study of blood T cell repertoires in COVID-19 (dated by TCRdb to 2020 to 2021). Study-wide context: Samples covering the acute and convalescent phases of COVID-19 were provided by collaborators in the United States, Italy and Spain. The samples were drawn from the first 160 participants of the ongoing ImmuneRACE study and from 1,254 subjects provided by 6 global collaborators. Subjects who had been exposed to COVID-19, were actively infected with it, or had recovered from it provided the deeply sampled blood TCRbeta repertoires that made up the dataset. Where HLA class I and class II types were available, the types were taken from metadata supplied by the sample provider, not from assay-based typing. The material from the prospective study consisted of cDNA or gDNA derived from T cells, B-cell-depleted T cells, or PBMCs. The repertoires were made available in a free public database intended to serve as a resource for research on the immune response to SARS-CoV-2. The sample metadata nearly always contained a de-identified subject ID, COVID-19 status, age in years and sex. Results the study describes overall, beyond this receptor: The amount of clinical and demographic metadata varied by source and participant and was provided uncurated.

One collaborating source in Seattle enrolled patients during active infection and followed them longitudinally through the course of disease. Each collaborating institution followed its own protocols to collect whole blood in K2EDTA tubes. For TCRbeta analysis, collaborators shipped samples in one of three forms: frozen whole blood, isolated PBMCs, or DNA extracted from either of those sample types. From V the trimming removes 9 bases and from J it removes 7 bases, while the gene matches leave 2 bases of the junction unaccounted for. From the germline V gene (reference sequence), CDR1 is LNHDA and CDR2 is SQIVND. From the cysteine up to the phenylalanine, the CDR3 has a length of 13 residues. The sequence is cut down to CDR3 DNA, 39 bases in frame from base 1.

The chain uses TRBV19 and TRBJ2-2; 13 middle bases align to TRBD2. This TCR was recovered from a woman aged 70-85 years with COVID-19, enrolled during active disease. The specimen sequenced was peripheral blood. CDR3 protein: CARTSGRLGELFF. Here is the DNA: TGTGCCAGGACTAGCGGGAGGCTCGGGGAGCTGTTTTTT.